This T cell receptor beta chain was recorded in a study of blood T cell repertoires in COVID-19. About the research overall: Spain, Italy and the United States supplied samples that represented acute and convalescent COVID-19. PBMCs, B-cell-depleted T cells, or T cells were the source of the cDNA or gDNA that made up the material.

The J segment lost 10 bases and the V segment lost 10 bases, leaving 7 bases of the junction unmatched. This CDR3 region has 11 residues. Germline CDR1 reads WNHNN; CDR2 reads SYGVQD (reference sequence). The authors' processing: The authors estimated nucleated cell counts from reference gene primer amplification. Using immunoSEQ multiplex PCR, the repertoire was profiled, and TCRdb retains in-frame clones only, with some absent. V, J and clone size are taken as reported in that table, and D and trimming were inferred from the DNA itself. The sample lists 49,000 or so clones, roughly 80% seen once, with 7% to 8.5% in the top ten. This clone was seen just once.

This TCR was sampled from a man aged 55 to 70 with active COVID-19. The chain links TRBV10-1 to TRBJ2-1; TRBD1 matches at 7 bases. Sequenced input: peripheral blood. CDR3 region: CANGQVSEQFF. Written as DNA, the CDR3 is TGCGCCAACGGACAGGTGAGCGAGCAGTTCTTC.